This TCR beta chain was sequenced during a study of OX40 agonist ivuxolimab in advanced cancers. Study summary: Treatment received earlier with anti-PD-1, anti-PD-L1 or anti-CTLA-4 agents was allowed, and roughly 40% had some. One hepatocellular carcinoma and two cutaneous melanoma patients partially responded.

The assay was immunoSEQ multiplex PCR, and TCRdb's table has in-frame clones only and misses some. The table has 50,000 to 70,000 clones, about 86% seen once. The CDR3 totals 12 residues. The germline V gene encodes CDR1 SGHRS and CDR2 YFSETQ. Points on this clone: One end of the junction varies from germline; a read error may be responsible.

The chain links TRBV5-1 to TRBJ1-2; 7 bases line up with TRBD1. This TCR derives from an adult with an advanced solid tumor such as melanoma, head and neck, liver or kidney cancer. This specimen was CD4+ or CD8+ T cells sorted from blood, taken in a trial of the OX40 agonist ivuxolimab. The DNA of the CDR3 is TGCGCCAGCAGCCCCGACAGGGATCGCTACGCCTTC. It yields the protein CASSPDRDRYAF.